What follows are 14 T cell receptor beta chains derived from one specimen sequenced in a study of shared clonotypes between healthy human individuals. Clones were sequenced by immunoSEQ multiplex PCR, and TCRdb holds only the in-frame ones, with some missing. The sample holds approximately 1,000,000 clones, about 72% seen once. What was sequenced was memory CD4+ T cells from PBMCs. The subset is: CD45RA-negative fraction. These receptors were taken from a man younger than 30 in good health. Some clones in this sample may be carry-over from other donors' samples.

This chain joins TRBV7-3 and TRBJ2-5, with TRBD1 matching 7 bases. There are 15 residues in the CDR3. V gave up 5 bases and J gave up 5 bases; unmatched junction bases: 11. Germline-derived CDR1 and CDR2 are SGHTA and FQGTGA. The CDR3 loop is CASSKQGTPGETQYF. The CDR3, as DNA: TGTGCCAGCAGCAAACAGGGGACCCCAGGGGAGACCCAGTACTTC.

This chain links TRBV28 with TRBJ2-7; tentative D call: TRBD1 (6 bases). V lost 3 bases and J lost 6, with 15 bases in between. From germline, CDR1 is MDHEN and CDR2 SYDVKM. There are 14 residues in the CDR3. For the CDR3, the DNA is TGTGCCAGCAGTTTCTACAGGGTGGATGGCGAGCAGTACTTC. It translates to CASSFYRVDGEQYF.

This clone has more than one count but fewer than ten. This rearrangement joins TRBV10-2 to TRBJ1-1; perhaps TRBD1 as D (5 bases). The germline V gene encodes CDR1 WSHSY and CDR2 SAAADI. V was cut by 6 bases and J by 3 bases, with 5 bases left in between. This CDR3 comprises 11 residues. The CDR3 DNA reads TGCGCCAGCAGGGGGCACACTGAAGCTTTCTTT. It is translated as CASRGHTEAFF.

The V gene is TRBV18, the J gene TRBJ2-5; TRBD1 aligns across 8 bases. The CDR3 loop spans 16 amino acids. The V segment lost 3 bases and the J segment 2 bases; nucleotides outside the gene matches: 8. Per the germline V gene, CDR1 is KGHSH and CDR2 is LQKENI. CDR3: CASSPNLGQGQETQYF. The CDR3 DNA is TGTGCCAGCTCACCTAACCTCGGACAGGGACAAGAGACCCAGTACTTC.

This clone was recorded once. The rearrangement uses TRBV11-2 and TRBJ2-2, with 14 bases lining up with TRBD2. The CDR3 spans 17 residues. Trimming removed 3 bases from V and 6 bases from J; junction bases left unmatched: 6. The germline V gene encodes CDR1 SGHAT and CDR2 FQNNGV. The CDR3 region is CASSLGTSGGGPGELFF. The DNA for the CDR3 is TGTGCCAGCAGCTTGGGGACTAGCGGGGGTGGTCCCGGGGAGCTGTTTTTT. Complete variable domain (other parts from reference TRBV11-2 and TRBJ2-2): EAGVAQSPRYKIIEKRQSVAFWCNPISGHATLYWYQQILGQGPKLLIQFQNNGVVDDSQLPKDRFSAERLKGVDSTLKIQPAKLEDSAVYLCASSLGTSGGGPGELFFGEGSRLTVL.

As concerns this clone: It is likely a read error: a sequence one base away is far more abundant. The chain has TRBV30 and TRBJ1-1, with D tentatively TRBD1 (6 bases). Germline values: CDR1 GTSNPN, CDR2 SVGIG (reference sequence). There are 13 residues in the CDR3. The V and J ends lost 7 bases and 7 bases respectively, with 19 bases between them. CDR3 sequence (DNA): TGTGCCTTGACCAGGCAGAAGGACAGTGAAGCTTTCTTT. Its translation is CALTRQKDSEAFF.

This clone was seen a few times. V usage is TRBV2 and J usage is TRBJ1-2; a possible D gene is TRBD1 (6 bases). The CDR3 sequence is 14 residues long. Trimming removed 4 bases at V and 7 bases at J, with 16 bases between. Germline CDR1 and CDR2: SNHLY and FYNNEI. The CDR3 nucleotides read TGTGCCAGCAGTGTTTATGGGGGGCCGGGTGGCTACACCTTC. This sequence encodes CASSVYGGPGGYTF.

The rearrangement links TRBV5-1 to TRBJ1-5; the D gene is possibly TRBD1 (6 bases). V dropped 2 bases and J dropped 7 bases, with 13 bases sitting between them. Per the germline V gene, CDR1 is SGHRS and CDR2 is YFSETQ. The CDR3 totals 14 residues. The CDR3 DNA sequence: TGCGCCAGCAGCTTAACAGGGTGGGGACAGCCCCAGCATTTT. Translated, it gives CASSLTGWGQPQHF.

The V gene is TRBV18, the J gene TRBJ1-1; possibly TRBD1 for D (6 bases). V dropped 4 bases and J dropped 6 bases, with 12 bases sitting between them. CDR1 and CDR2 from the germline V gene are KGHSH and LQKENI. The CDR3 spans 13 residues. The DNA for the CDR3 is TGTGCCAGCTCACTTCTGGGGGGCTCTGAAGCTTTCTTT. Its translation is CASSLLGGSEAFF.

The chain joins TRBV12-1 to TRBJ2-1. TRBV12-1 has pseudogene status. This CDR3 comprises 17 residues. The DNA for the CDR3 is TGTGCCAGCAGCTTAGTTAAGTCTAAGCCCAATCTGACGGAGCAGTTCTTC. Residues: CASSLVKSKPNLTEQFF.

The chain uses TRBV28 and TRBJ1-2; weak D call: TRBD1 (5 bases). The V gene lost 3 bases and the J gene lost 2 bases, with 16 bases spanning the gap. Germline CDR1 and CDR2: MDHEN and SYDVKM. This CDR3 has 16 residues. CDR3 in DNA: TGTGCCAGCAGTTTTGGCGCGGCAGGGAGGAACTATGGCTACACCTTC. Its translation: CASSFGAAGRNYGYTF.

The chain recombines TRBV27 with TRBJ2-5, with D possibly TRBD2 on 6 matching bases. The germline CDR1 and CDR2 sequences are MNHEY and SMNVEV (reference sequence). V dropped 3 bases and J dropped 3 bases, with 17 bases sitting between them. This CDR3 comprises 16 residues. DNA for the CDR3: TGTGCCAGCAGTTTTCTCGGGATCGGCGGGGAAGAGACCCAGTACTTC. This codes for CASSFLGIGGEETQYF.

The table lists this clone with a few counts. This chain uses TRBV28 with TRBJ1-1, with 9 bases that match TRBD1. V trimming: 5 bases; J trimming: 10 bases; junction bases outside the gene matches: 8. This CDR3 region has 13 residues. From germline, CDR1 is MDHEN and CDR2 SYDVKM. The CDR3 protein is CASSRTQGARAFF. The CDR3 bases are TGTGCCAGCAGTCGCACACAGGGGGCGAGAGCTTTCTTT.

The chain has TRBV5-1 and TRBJ2-3, with 7 bases fitting TRBD2. Per germline, CDR1 SGHRS and CDR2 YFSETQ. V shed 10 bases and J 2 bases; nucleotides not matched to a gene: 4. The CDR3 loop spans 12 amino acids. The chain's CDR3 is CASSGNTDTQYF. CDR3 sequence (DNA): TGCGCCTCTAGCGGCAACACAGATACGCAGTATTTT.